Sequencing of this TCR beta chain was carried out in a study of identical twins. TCRdb ran MiXCR on the 5' RACE reads and lists one entry per CDR3 protein. Altogether nearly 200,000 distinct CDR3 sequences are present, roughly 15% being singletons, with the ten largest covering about 38%. Note on this clonotype: Antigen: not known. One junction end does not reproduce the germline sequence, and a read error may be involved.

The CDR3 is 13 amino acids. CDR1 and CDR2 (germline): SEHNR, FQNEAQ (reference sequence). General study points: In cord blood, abundant beta clonotypes had fewer insertions; memory showed no trend.

A further study also used this sample, focusing on T cells expressing NK-cell markers.

The chain combines TRBV7-9 with TRBJ1-1, with a possible D match to TRBD1 (5 bases). The sample comprised CD8+ T cells sorted from blood. This sequence was found in a young woman in good health. CDR3 amino acids: CASSSVRGTVAFF. The DNA for the CDR3 is TGTGCCAGCAGCTCAGTTCGGGGGACTGTAGCTTTCTTT.